This is a list of T cell receptor beta chains from one sample in a study of response to subunit inactivated influenza vaccine. TCRdb redid the calling of the RT-PCR reads with MiXCR, one entry per CDR3 protein. This table has around 540,000 distinct CDR3 sequences, about 11% appearing once. Sequencing was performed on PBMCs from blood, taken on the day of vaccination. All receptors derive from a man in his forties or fifties who received an inactivated influenza vaccine. The CDR3 runs from the conserved cysteine through the conserved F or W. A D gene is named only where the DNA matches it firmly. Not every row has a clone size; where given, it reads once, few, many or a size class.

CDR3 DNA: TGTGCCAGCAGCTTAGGGGCAGCGGGAGGGCCGAACTACAATGAGCAGTTCTTC
CDR3 protein: CASSLGAAGGPNYNEQFF
J gene: TRBJ2-1
clone size: few
D gene: TRBD2
V gene: TRBV7-6

CDR3 DNA: TGTGCCAGCAGCTTAGGACCCTATGGCTACACCTTC
CDR3 protein: CASSLGPYGYTF
J gene: TRBJ1-2
clone size: NA
D gene: NA
V gene: TRBV11-2

CDR3 DNA: TGTGCCAGCTCTCCCCAGGACTGGAGCTCCTACAATGAGCAGTTCTTC
CDR3 protein: CASSPQDWSSYNEQFF
J gene: TRBJ2-1
clone size: many
D gene: NA
V gene: TRBV18

CDR3 DNA: TGTGCCAGCAGCCCGGGATTGGTTGGAGTTGGAACCAAAAACATTCAGTACTTC
CDR3 protein: CASSPGLVGVGTKNIQYF
J gene: TRBJ2-4
clone size: many
D gene: NA
V gene: TRBV12-3/TRBV12-4

CDR3 DNA: TGTGCCACGGACAGCGGGAGGTCCTACCAAGAGACCCAGTACTTC
CDR3 protein: CATDSGRSYQETQYF
J gene: TRBJ2-5
clone size: few
D gene: TRBD2
V gene: TRBV10-3

CDR3 DNA: TGTGCCAGCAGTTCCCCCAGCGGGGCGAACACCGGGGAGCTGTTTTTT
CDR3 protein: CASSSPSGANTGELFF
J gene: TRBJ2-2
clone size: few
D gene: TRBD2
V gene: TRBV6-2/TRBV6-3

CDR3 DNA: TGTGCCAGCAGCCCTAGAGGGGATAGCACAGATACGCAGTATTTT
CDR3 protein: CASSPRGDSTDTQYF
J gene: TRBJ2-3
clone size: few
D gene: NA
V gene: TRBV12-3/TRBV12-4

CDR3 DNA: TGTGCCAGCAGCTTAGGCCCGGGGTCGAGCACCGGGGAGCTGTTTTTT
CDR3 protein: CASSLGPGSSTGELFF
J gene: TRBJ2-2
clone size: few
D gene: NA
V gene: TRBV7-6

CDR3 DNA: TGCAGTGCTAGACCTTACTACGAGCAGTACTTC
CDR3 protein: CSARPYYEQYF
J gene: TRBJ2-7
clone size: few
D gene: NA
V gene: TRBV20-1

CDR3 DNA: TGTGCTAGTGGTTTTCCGGGACAGGGGCACACTGAAGCTTTCTTT
CDR3 protein: CASGFPGQGHTEAFF
J gene: TRBJ1-1
clone size: NA
D gene: TRBD1
V gene: TRBV12-5

CDR3 DNA: TGTGCCAGCAGCTCTGGACTAGCGGGCCTCGGCAATGAGCAGTTCTTC
CDR3 protein: CASSSGLAGLGNEQFF
J gene: TRBJ2-1
clone size: few
D gene: TRBD2
V gene: TRBV12-3/TRBV12-4

CDR3 DNA: TGTGCCAGCAGGACAGGGGTTATCTATGGCTACACCTTC
CDR3 protein: CASRTGVIYGYTF
J gene: TRBJ1-2
clone size: NA
D gene: TRBD1
V gene: TRBV6-1

CDR3 DNA: TGTGCCAGTAGTATAGTGTGGGGGGGGCACAATGAGCAGTTCTTC
CDR3 protein: CASSIVWGGHNEQFF
J gene: TRBJ2-1
clone size: few
D gene: NA
V gene: TRBV19

CDR3 DNA: TGTGCCAGCAGTTTAGGTGGCGGGGATAACGAGCAGTACTTC
CDR3 protein: CASSLGGGDNEQYF
J gene: TRBJ2-7
clone size: NA
D gene: NA
V gene: TRBV27

CDR3 DNA: TGTGCCACCCAACAGGGGTATGGAAACACCATATATTTT
CDR3 protein: CATQQGYGNTIYF
J gene: TRBJ1-3
clone size: NA
D gene: TRBD1
V gene: TRBV24-1

CDR3 DNA: TGCAGTGCTAGGCCGGTGACTAGCGGGGGTCCCCACAATGAGCAGTTCTTC
CDR3 protein: CSARPVTSGGPHNEQFF
J gene: TRBJ2-1
clone size: NA
D gene: TRBD2
V gene: TRBV20-1

CDR3 DNA: TGTGCCATCCTCGGGTCAGGGCTCCTCTCTGGGGCCAACGTCCTGACTTTC
CDR3 protein: CAILGSGLLSGANVLTF
J gene: TRBJ2-6
clone size: NA
D gene: NA
V gene: TRBV10-3